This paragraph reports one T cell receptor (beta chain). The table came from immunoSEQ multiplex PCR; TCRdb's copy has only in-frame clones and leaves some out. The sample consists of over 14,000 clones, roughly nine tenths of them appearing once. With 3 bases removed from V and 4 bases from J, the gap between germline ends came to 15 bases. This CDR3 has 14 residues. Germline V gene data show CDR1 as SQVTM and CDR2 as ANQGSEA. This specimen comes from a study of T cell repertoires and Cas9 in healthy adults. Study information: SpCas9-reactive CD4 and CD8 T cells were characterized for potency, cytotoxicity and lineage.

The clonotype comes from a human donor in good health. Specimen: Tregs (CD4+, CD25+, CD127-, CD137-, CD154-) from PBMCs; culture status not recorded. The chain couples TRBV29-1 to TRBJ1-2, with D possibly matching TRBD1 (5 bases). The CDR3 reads CSVDPRGRAYGYTF. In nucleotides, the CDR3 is TGCAGCGTTGACCCCCGTGGCAGGGCCTATGGCTACACCTTC.